This T cell receptor beta chain was identified in a study of T cell responses to AZD1222 COVID-19 vaccine. General study findings and limits: Of spike-specific TCRs, nearly half reportedly target regions left unmutated in variants.

This clone was recorded once. Antigen specificity is unknown. The analysis combined second doses at about 4 or about 12 weeks. The germline V gene has CDR1 WNHNN and CDR2 SYGVQD (reference sequence). This CDR3 is built from 14 residues. V shed 6 bases and J shed 5 bases, with 16 bases lying between them. Profiling relied on immunoSEQ multiplex PCR, and the TCRdb table lists in-frame clones only, not all of them. This sample yields under 150,000 clones, of which more than 85% are seen a single time; approximately 2% belongs to the top ten. The specimen comprised peripheral blood, sampled 28 days after the second AZD1222 dose. The source is an adult who received the AZD1222 COVID-19 vaccine. The chain carries TRBV10-1 and TRBJ1-1; D perhaps matches TRBD1 (5 bases). Written as DNA, the CDR3 is TGCGCCAGCAGCGCCGGGACGGCGGGAACTGAAGCTTTCTTT. It codes for CASSAGTAGTEAFF.